What follows are 5 T cell receptor beta chains derived from one specimen sequenced in a study of OX40 agonist ivuxolimab in advanced cancers. TCRdb keeps only in-frame clones here, not all; method: immunoSEQ multiplex PCR. The sample carries some 57,000 clones, roughly 84% recorded once. Source: CD4+ or CD8+ T cells sorted from blood, taken in a trial of the OX40 agonist ivuxolimab. The receptors come from an adult with an advanced solid tumor such as melanoma, head and neck, liver or kidney cancer.

This clone was found once. This sequence joins TRBV5-4 and TRBJ2-2; 9 bases are a match to TRBD2. Germline CDR1 is SGHNT and CDR2 is YYREEE (reference sequence). J gave up 7 bases and V 0 bases, and 10 bases lay outside the gene matches. This CDR3 is built from 17 residues. CDR3 sequence (DNA): TGTGCCAGCAGCTTGGATTCTGGAGCGGGAGGTATCGGGGAGCTGTTTTTT. This encodes CASSLDSGAGGIGELFF.

A single count supports this clone. The V and J genes are TRBV19 and TRBJ1-1; D unresolved. The ends were cut back, 6 bases at V and 0 bases at J, with 14 bases in the middle. Germline CDR1 LNHDA, CDR2 SQIVND (reference sequence). This CDR3 has 15 amino acids. DNA of the CDR3: TGTGCCAGTAGCCGGGCCGACCGCATGAACACTGAAGCTTTCTTT. Protein product: CASSRADRMNTEAFF.

V and J are TRBV5-1 and TRBJ2-7; D is perhaps TRBD2 (6 bases). The CDR3 loop spans 15 amino acids. Germline values: CDR1 SGHRS, CDR2 YFSETQ. V shed 2 bases and J shed 0 bases, with 12 bases lying between them. CDR3: CASSLGGASSYEQYF. CDR3 nucleotides: TGCGCCAGCAGCTTAGGCGGGGCTAGCTCCTACGAGCAGTACTTC.

This rearrangement joins TRBV14 to TRBJ2-7; 10 bases match TRBD2. Germline V lookup: CDR1 SGHDN, CDR2 FVKESK. V shed 3 bases and J 1 base; nucleotides not matched to a gene: 3. The CDR3 runs 15 residues. CDR3 in amino acids: CASSQLLAGSYEQYF. CDR3 nucleotides: TGTGCCAGCAGCCAGTTACTAGCGGGATCCTACGAGCAGTACTTC.

The chain employs TRBV7-2 and TRBJ2-1; 10 bases are a match to TRBD2. The germline V gene has CDR1 SGHTA and CDR2 FQGNSA. The CDR3 extends over 14 amino acids. Losses at the gene ends were 4 bases for V and 4 bases for J; bases not matched to a gene: 1. The CDR3 spells CASSSTSGYNEQFF. Written as DNA, the CDR3 is TGTGCCAGCAGCTCGACTAGCGGGTACAATGAGCAGTTCTTC. Full variable domain (remainder filled in from reference TRBV7-2 and TRBJ2-1): GAGVSQSPSNKVTEKGKDVELRCDPISGHTALYWYRQSLGQGLEFLIYFQGNSAPDKSGLPSDRFSAERTGGSVSTLTIQRTQQEDSAVYLCASSSTSGYNEQFFGPGTRLTVL.